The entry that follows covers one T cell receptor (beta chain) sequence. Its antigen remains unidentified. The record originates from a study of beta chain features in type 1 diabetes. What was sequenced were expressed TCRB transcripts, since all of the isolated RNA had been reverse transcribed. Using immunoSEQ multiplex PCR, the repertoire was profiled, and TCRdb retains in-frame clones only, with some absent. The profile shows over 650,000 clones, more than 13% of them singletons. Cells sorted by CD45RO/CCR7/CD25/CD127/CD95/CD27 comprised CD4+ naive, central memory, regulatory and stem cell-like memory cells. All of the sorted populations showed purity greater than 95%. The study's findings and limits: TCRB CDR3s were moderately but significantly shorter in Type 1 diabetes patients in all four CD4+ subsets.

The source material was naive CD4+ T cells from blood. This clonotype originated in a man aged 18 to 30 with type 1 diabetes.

As DNA, the CDR3 is TGTGCCAGCAAGTACGGGAGCTCCTACACCGGGGAGCTGTTTTTT. Its protein is CASKYGSSYTGELFF. The chain couples TRBV2 to TRBJ2-2, with D possibly being TRBD2 (6 bases). The CDR3 runs to 15 residues. V gave up 7 bases and J gave up 3 bases, with 15 bases separating them. Germline V gene lookup returns CDR1 SNHLY and CDR2 FYNNEI.